Here is one T cell receptor beta chain with its context. No antigen is known for it. One end of the junction fails to match germline, which may point to a read error. These data are taken from a study of T cell repertoires in cytomegalovirus infection (dated by TCRdb to between 2019 and 2020). As for the study more broadly: Donor HLA type was relevant to the analysis, as public TCR beta signatures indicated carriage of CMV infection together with the matching HLA type. On the study overall, not on this receptor specifically: In the ex vivo response, HLA-C-restricted CMV-specific TCR beta clonotypes were dominant, and in two of eight donors the single most frequent clonotype came from this HLA-C-restricted group. Cumulative frequency of public TCR beta family members discriminated carriers of CMV infection plus the relevant HLA type in this cohort and an independent approximately 350-donor cohort.

Instrument on record: Illumina HiSeq 1500. Using fastp trimming at Q25 and MiXCR clonotype assembly, TCRdb reanalyzed the public sequencing data and kept in-frame beta chains. Each entry merges the rows of one CDR3 protein and shows their most common DNA and genes. The sample contains about 310,000 distinct CDR3 sequences, about a sixth of them found a single time. Together, the top ten hold 9.5% to 15% of the sample. Sequencing was performed on PBMCs. The TCR originated in a human donor in good health (CMV status not recorded). Some clones in this sample may be carry-over from other donors' samples.

The CDR3 sequence is CASSQDLVGRTDTQCF. In nucleotides, the sequence is TGTGCCAGCAGCCAAGATCTTGTCGGACGTACAGATACGCAGTGTTTT. The V gene is TRBV4-1 and the J gene is TRBJ2-3; the D gene is not confidently resolved. Taken from the germline V gene, the CDR1 and CDR2 loops are MGHRA and YSYEKL. The CDR3 measures 16 amino acids from cysteine to phenylalanine. The kept DNA is CDR3 alone, 48 bases in frame from the first base.